The clone carrying this T cell receptor (beta chain) is medium-sized (0.01 to 0.1%). Two oligonucleotides, mixed equimolar, formed the beta constant-region primer covering TRBC1 and TRBC2. TCRdb recomputed calls from the UMI-ligation and nested PCR reads with MiXCR, one row per CDR3 protein. Of about 3,100 distinct CDR3 sequences listed, 7.3% are singletons. From the second PCR step, alpha and beta chains were amplified apart. The data were taken from a study of naive and memory T cell subsets. Germline values: CDR1 MGHRA, CDR2 YSYEKL. V lost 0 bases, J lost 2 bases, and 4 bases stayed unmatched. The CDR3 covers 16 residues.

This receptor was taken from a human donor in good health. The chain links TRBV4-1 to TRBJ2-1, with 7 positions matching TRBD2. Sequenced input: effector memory CD8+ T cells from blood. Noted subset: effector memory, CD45RA- CD27-. The CDR3: CASSQESSGTYNEQFF. The CDR3 coding sequence is TGCGCCAGCAGCCAAGAGTCTAGCGGAACCTACAATGAGCAGTTCTTC.